This TCR beta chain was sequenced in a study of Graves' ophthalmopathy and Graves' hyperthyroidism. Study-wide background: The authors collected peripheral blood at initial diagnosis, before any treatment.

The CDR3 runs to 16 residues. V was pared by 4 bases and J by 1 base, with 9 bases of the junction left unmatched. Per germline, CDR1 LNHDA and CDR2 SQIVND (reference sequence). Investigators amplified TCR beta CDR3 regions from RNA transcripts. The first round was an RT-PCR with HTBI primers, and the second round was a multiplex PCR. TCRdb reanalysed the multiplex PCR reads using MiXCR and keeps one entry per CDR3 protein. The sample carries around 670,000 distinct CDR3 sequences, roughly 40% recorded once. The TCR comes from an adult man with Graves' ophthalmopathy. Sample: peripheral blood. This chain uses TRBV19 with TRBJ1-2; TRBD1 matches at 7 bases. This CDR3 is CASSTPGQTINYGYTF. The CDR3 bases are TGTGCCAGTAGTACTCCGGGACAGACTATTAACTATGGCTACACCTTC.